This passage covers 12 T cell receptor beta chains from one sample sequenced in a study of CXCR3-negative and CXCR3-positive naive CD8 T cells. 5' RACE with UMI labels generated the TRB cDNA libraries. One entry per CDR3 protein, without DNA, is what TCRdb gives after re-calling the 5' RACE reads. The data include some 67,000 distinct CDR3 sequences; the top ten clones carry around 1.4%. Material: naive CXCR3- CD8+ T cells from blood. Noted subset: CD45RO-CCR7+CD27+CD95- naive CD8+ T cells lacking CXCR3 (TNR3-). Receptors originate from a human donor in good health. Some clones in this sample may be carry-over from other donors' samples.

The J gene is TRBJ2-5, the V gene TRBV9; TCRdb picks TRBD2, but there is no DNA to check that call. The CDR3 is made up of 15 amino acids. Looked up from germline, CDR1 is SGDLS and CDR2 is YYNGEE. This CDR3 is CASGKRGTMQETQYF.

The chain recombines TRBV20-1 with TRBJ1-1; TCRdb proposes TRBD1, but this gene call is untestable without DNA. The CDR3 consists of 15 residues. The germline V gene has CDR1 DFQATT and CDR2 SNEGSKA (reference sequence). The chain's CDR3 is CNAREDRDSNTEAFF.

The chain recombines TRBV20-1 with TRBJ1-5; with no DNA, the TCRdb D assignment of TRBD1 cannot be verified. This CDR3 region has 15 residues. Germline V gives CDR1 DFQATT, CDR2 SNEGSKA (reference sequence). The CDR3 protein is CSASRWGYSNQPQHF.

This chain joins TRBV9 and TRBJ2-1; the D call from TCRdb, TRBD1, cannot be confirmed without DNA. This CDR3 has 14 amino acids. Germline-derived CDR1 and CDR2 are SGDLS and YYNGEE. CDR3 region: CASSSTDRVNEQFF.

The CDR3: CASSLALAGMSTDNEQFF. This chain joins TRBV13 and TRBJ2-1; the TCRdb D gene call, TRBD2, has no DNA to confirm it. CDR3 length: 18 residues. From germline, CDR1 is PRHDT and CDR2 FYEKMQ (reference sequence).

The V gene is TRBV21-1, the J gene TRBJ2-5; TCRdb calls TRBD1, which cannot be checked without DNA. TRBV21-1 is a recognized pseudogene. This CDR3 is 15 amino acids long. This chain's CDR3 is CASSKTGPPWETQYF.

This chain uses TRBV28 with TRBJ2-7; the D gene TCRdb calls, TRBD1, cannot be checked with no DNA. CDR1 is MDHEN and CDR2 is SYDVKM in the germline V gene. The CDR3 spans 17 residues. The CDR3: CASIQSTPGQGFYEQYF.

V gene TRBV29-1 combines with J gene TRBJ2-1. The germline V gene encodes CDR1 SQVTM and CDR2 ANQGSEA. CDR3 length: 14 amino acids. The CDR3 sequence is CSVYLGSNVNEQFF.

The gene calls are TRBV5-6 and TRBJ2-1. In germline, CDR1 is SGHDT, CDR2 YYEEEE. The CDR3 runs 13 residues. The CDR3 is CASSFNSYNEQFF.

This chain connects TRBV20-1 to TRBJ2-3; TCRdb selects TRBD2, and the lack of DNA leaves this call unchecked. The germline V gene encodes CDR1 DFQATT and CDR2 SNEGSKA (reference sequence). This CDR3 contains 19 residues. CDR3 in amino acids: CSATKVGTSGGAWTDTQYF.

CDR3: CASSPRLAGGPTDTQYF. The J gene is TRBJ2-3, the V gene TRBV6-5; absent DNA, TCRdb's TRBD2 call cannot be checked. Germline CDR1 is MNHEY and CDR2 is SVGAGI. The CDR3 has 17 residues.

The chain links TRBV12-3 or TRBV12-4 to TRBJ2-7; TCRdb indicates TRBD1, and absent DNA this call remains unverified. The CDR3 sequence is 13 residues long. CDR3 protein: CASSFSEGGEQYF.